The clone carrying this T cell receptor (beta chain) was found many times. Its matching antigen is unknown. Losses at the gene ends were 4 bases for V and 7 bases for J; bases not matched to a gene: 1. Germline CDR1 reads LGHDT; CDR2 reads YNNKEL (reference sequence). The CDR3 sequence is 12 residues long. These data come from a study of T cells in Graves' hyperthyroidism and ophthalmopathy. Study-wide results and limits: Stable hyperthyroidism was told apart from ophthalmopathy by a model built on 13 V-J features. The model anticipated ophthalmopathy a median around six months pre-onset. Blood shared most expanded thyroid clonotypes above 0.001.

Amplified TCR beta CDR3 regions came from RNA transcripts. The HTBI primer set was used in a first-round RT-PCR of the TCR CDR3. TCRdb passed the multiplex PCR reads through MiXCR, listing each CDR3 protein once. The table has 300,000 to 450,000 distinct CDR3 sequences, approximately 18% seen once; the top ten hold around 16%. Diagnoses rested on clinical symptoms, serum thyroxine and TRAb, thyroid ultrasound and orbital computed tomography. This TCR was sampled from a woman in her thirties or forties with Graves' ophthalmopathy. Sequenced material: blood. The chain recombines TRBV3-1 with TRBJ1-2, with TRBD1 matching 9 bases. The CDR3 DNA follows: TGTGCCAGCAGCCGGGACAGGGTTGGCTACACCTTC. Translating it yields CASSRDRVGYTF.